This T cell receptor beta chain was found in a study of cytotoxic CD8 clonotypes in ibrutinib-treated CLL. The CDR3 totals 13 residues. Germline V gene sequence: CDR1 SQVTM, CDR2 ANQGSEA. Trimming left V 7 bases short and J 0 bases short, with 10 bases between. The study, taken as a whole, reports: The public clonotypes identified were infrequent and showed contraction or stability on treatment.

The sample holds a few counts of this clone. Antigen: not known. Produced via immunoSEQ multiplex PCR; TCRdb's table is partial and in-frame only. The top ten clones hold around 2% of a sample with some 130,000 clones, roughly 88% of them seen once. V gene TRBV29-1 combines with J gene TRBJ1-5; TRBD1 might be the D (5 bases). This material consisted of PBMCs, taken after 24 months of ibrutinib treatment. The clonotype originates from a human donor with chronic lymphocytic leukemia. DNA of the CDR3: TGCAGCGCCGGGACGGATAGCAATCAGCCCCAGCATTTT. The encoded protein is CSAGTDSNQPQHF.